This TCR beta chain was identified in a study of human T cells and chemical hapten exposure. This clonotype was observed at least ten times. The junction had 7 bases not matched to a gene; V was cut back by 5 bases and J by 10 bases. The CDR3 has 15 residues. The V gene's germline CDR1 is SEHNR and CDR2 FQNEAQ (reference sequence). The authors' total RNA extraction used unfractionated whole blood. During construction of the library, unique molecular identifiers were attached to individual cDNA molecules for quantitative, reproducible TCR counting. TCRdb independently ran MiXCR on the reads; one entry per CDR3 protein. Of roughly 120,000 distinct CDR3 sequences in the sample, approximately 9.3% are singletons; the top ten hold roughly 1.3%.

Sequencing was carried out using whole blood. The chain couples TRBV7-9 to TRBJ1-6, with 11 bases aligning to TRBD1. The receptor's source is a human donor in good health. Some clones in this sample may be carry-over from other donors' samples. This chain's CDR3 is CASSPPGTGGSPLHF. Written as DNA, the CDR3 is TGTGCCAGCAGCCCCCCCGGGACAGGGGGATCACCCCTCCACTTT. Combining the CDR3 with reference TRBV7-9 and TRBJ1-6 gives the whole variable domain DTGVSQNPRHKITKRGQNVTFRCDPISEHNRLYWYRQTLGQGPEFLTYFQNEAQLEKSRLLSDRFSAERPKGSFSTLEIQRTEQGDSAMYLCASSPPGTGGSPLHFGNGTRLTVT.